The 17 T cell receptor beta chains reported below all come from one sample, sequenced in a study of blood T cell repertoires in COVID-19. Assay used: immunoSEQ multiplex PCR; TCRdb lists only in-frame clones, some missing. The sample contains some 190,000 clones, approximately 81% of which appear only once. The sequencing input was peripheral blood. These receptors were obtained from a woman of 80 years or more with acute or convalescent COVID-19.

The chain couples TRBV6-5 to TRBJ1-3; maybe TRBD1 (5 bases). This CDR3 is built from 15 residues. V was cut by 0 bases and J by 8 bases, with 14 bases left in between. Germline V gives CDR1 MNHEY, CDR2 SVGAGI. The CDR3 spells CASSYSSTAGDTIYF. In nucleotides, the CDR3 is TGTGCCAGCAGTTACTCGAGTACTGCGGGGGACACCATATATTTT.

This chain connects TRBV5-1 to TRBJ1-1; D possibly corresponds to TRBD1 (5 bases). The CDR3 length is 13 residues. The germline gives CDR1 SGHRS, CDR2 YFSETQ. V was trimmed by 0 bases and J by 5 bases, leaving 8 bases between them. CDR3: CASSLAGTTEAFF. The CDR3 nucleotides read TGCGCCAGCAGCTTGGCAGGGACTACTGAAGCTTTCTTT.

This chain joins TRBV14 and TRBJ1-1; no definite D call. This CDR3 is 13 amino acids long. V was pared by 0 bases and J by 5 bases, with 7 bases between. Germline CDR1 is SGHDN and CDR2 is FVKESK. CDR3 sequence reads: CASSQDLETEAFF. CDR3 nucleotides: TGTGCCAGCAGCCAAGATTTGGAGACTGAAGCTTTCTTT.

This clone was counted only a few times. V usage is TRBV3-1 (or the pseudogene TRBV3-2) and J usage is TRBJ1-5, with D unclear. The CDR3 is 15 residues long. V dropped 1 base and J dropped 0 bases, with 7 bases sitting between them. Per germline, CDR1 LGHDT and CDR2 YNNKEL (reference sequence). CDR3 DNA sequence: TGTGCCAGCAGCCAAGGGGCGAATAGCAATCAGCCCCAGCATTTT. The encoded protein is CASSQGANSNQPQHF.

The gene calls are TRBV7-8 and TRBJ1-1; D is ambiguous. Germline V lookup: CDR1 SGHVS, CDR2 FQNEAQ. Between the trimmed V and J ends, which lost 5 bases and 4 bases, there was a span of 20 bases. This CDR3 region has 16 residues. The CDR3 loop is CASSPLPGLTGTEAFF. The CDR3, as DNA: TGTGCCAGCAGCCCCCTACCGGGTCTCACGGGCACTGAAGCTTTCTTT.

The chain has TRBV28 and TRBJ2-3; TRBD1 aligns across 7 bases. This CDR3 has 14 residues. Trimming took 3 bases from V and 2 from J; bases not matched to a gene: 2. Germline assignment: CDR1 MDHEN and CDR2 SYDVKM. Written as DNA, the CDR3 is TGTGCCAGCAGTTTGGGACAGTTCACAGATACGCAGTATTTT. It yields the protein CASSLGQFTDTQYF.

The chain recombines TRBV19 with TRBJ2-2; D gene uncertain. Germline CDR1 reads LNHDA; CDR2 reads SQIVND (reference sequence). CDR3 length: 12 amino acids. The V gene lost 4 bases and the J gene lost 3 bases, with 3 bases spanning the gap. Written as DNA, the CDR3 is TGTGCCAGTAGTACCTACACCGGGGAGCTGTTTTTT. Encoded protein: CASSTYTGELFF.

V and J are TRBV11-2 and TRBJ1-2; D is unresolved. Per germline, CDR1 SGHAT and CDR2 FQNNGV. V lost 4 bases, J lost 0 bases, and 6 bases lay in between. CDR3 length: 13 amino acids. The CDR3 reads CASSSGTNYGYTF. In nucleotides, the CDR3 is TGTGCCAGCAGCTCGGGTACTAACTATGGCTACACCTTC.

The chain has TRBV5-6 and TRBJ2-7, with D perhaps matching TRBD2 (5 bases). V was shortened by 0 bases and J by 0 bases, with 13 bases between the two germline ends. The CDR3 is 16 amino acids. The germline V gene encodes CDR1 SGHDT and CDR2 YYEEEE. CDR3 DNA sequence: TGTGCCAGCAGCTTGGGACCGGGAACAAGCTCCTACGAGCAGTACTTC. Amino acid sequence: CASSLGPGTSSYEQYF.

This clone was seen a handful of times. The chain has TRBV5-6 and TRBJ1-1; D gene unclear. The CDR3 length is 14 residues. The V end lost 4 bases, the J end lost 9 bases, and 19 bases lay between the germline ends. CDR1 is SGHDT and CDR2 is YYEEEE in the germline V gene. CDR3 amino acids: CASSRIVNQVQAFF. The CDR3 region has the DNA TGTGCCAGCAGCCGTATTGTGAATCAGGTGCAAGCTTTCTTT.

The V and J genes are TRBV6-5 and TRBJ1-1, with 9 bases matching TRBD1. Germline CDR1 reads MNHEY; CDR2 reads SVGAGI. The CDR3 has 14 amino acids. V dropped 2 bases and J dropped 3; count of bases not matched to a gene: 1. The CDR3 DNA is TGTGCCAGCAGTTACGGGACAGGGTACACTGAAGCTTTCTTT. It encodes CASSYGTGYTEAFF.

This clone was seen more than once but under ten times. Within the sample, other DNA sequences also encode this same CDR3. The chain has TRBV2 and TRBJ1-2, with D tentatively TRBD1 (5 bases). Trimming stripped 1 base from V and 5 bases from J, with 8 bases between. CDR1 and CDR2 from the germline V gene are SNHLY and FYNNEI. The CDR3 is 13 amino acids. CDR3 sequence reads: CASSEDRSYGYTF. Here the CDR3 DNA reads TGTGCCAGCAGTGAAGACAGGAGTTATGGCTACACCTTC. The variable domain in full, with the rest retrieved from reference TRBV2 and TRBJ1-2, is EPEVTQTPSHQVTQMGQEVILRCVPISNHLYFYWYRQILGQKVEFLVSFYNNEISEKSEIFDDQFSVERPDGSNFTLKIRSTKLEDSAMYFCASSEDRSYGYTFGSGTRLTVV.

The chain joins TRBV23-1 to TRBJ1-5, with D possibly matching TRBD1 (5 bases). TRBV23-1 belongs to the ORF category, with a function that is uncertain. This CDR3 has 16 amino acids. Trimming removed 7 bases at V and 3 bases at J, with 19 bases between. CDR3 protein: CASNGYQGNFNQPQHF. For the CDR3, the DNA is TGCGCCAGCAATGGTTACCAGGGAAACTTCAATCAGCCCCAGCATTTT.

This chain connects TRBV6-5 to TRBJ2-5; D is unresolved. Trimming stripped 0 bases from V and 5 bases from J, with 4 bases between. The CDR3 length is 12 residues. The germline V gene encodes CDR1 MNHEY and CDR2 SVGAGI. The CDR3 DNA reads as TGTGCCAGCAGTTACTCCCATGAGACCCAGTACTTC. Translated: CASSYSHETQYF.

This clone was picked up many times. The CDR3 nucleotides are TGTGCCAGCAGTTACCTGCAGAAGAACACTGAAGCTTTCTTT. It encodes CASSYLQKNTEAFF. V gene TRBV6-2 or TRBV6-3 combines with J gene TRBJ1-1; no reliable D call. This CDR3 contains 14 residues. V lost 2 bases to trimming and J lost 1 base, with 8 bases between them. From germline, CDR1 is MNHEY and CDR2 SVGEGT.

The chain carries TRBV6-6 and TRBJ1-1, with D possibly being TRBD1 (5 bases). This CDR3 has 13 residues. Germline V gene lookup returns CDR1 MNHNY and CDR2 SVGAGI (reference sequence). Deletions cut 6 bases from V and 4 bases from J, with 12 bases between. This CDR3 reads CASRPGGVTEAFF. CDR3 DNA sequence: TGTGCCAGCAGACCCGGGGGGGTCACTGAAGCTTTCTTT.

The chain recombines TRBV4-3 with TRBJ1-2; TRBD1 matches 7 bases. The CDR3 contains 16 residues. The germline V gene encodes CDR1 LGHNA and CDR2 YSLEER. The ends lost 4 bases at V and 4 bases at J; junction bases unmatched: 12. CDR3 sequence: CASSRQAARDSYGYTF. The DNA for the CDR3 is TGCGCCAGCAGCCGGCAGGCAGCTCGGGACAGCTATGGCTACACCTTC.